The 31 T cell receptor beta chains below all came from one sample that was sequenced in a study of shared clonotypes between healthy human individuals. Generated by immunoSEQ multiplex PCR, the TCRdb table keeps only in-frame clones and is missing some. This sample has approximately 980,000 clones, with about 80% found just once. Specimen: memory CD4+ T cells sorted from blood. Subset here: CD45RA-negative fraction. Receptor source: a man aged 18 to 35 in good health.

The chain carries TRBV7-2 and TRBJ1-3; no reliable D call. Trimming left V 5 bases short and J 4 bases short, with 15 bases between. Germline CDR1 reads SGHTA; CDR2 reads FQGNSA. This CDR3 comprises 15 residues. In nucleotides, the CDR3 is TGTGCCAGCAGCCCACGGACTGGGCAAGGAAACACCATATATTTT. Its translation: CASSPRTGQGNTIYF.

This sequence joins TRBV27 and TRBJ2-7; TRBD1 is a possible D gene (6 bases). CDR3 size: 15 residues. CDR1 is MNHEY, CDR2 SMNVEV, per germline (reference sequence). Trimming removed 4 bases at V and 2 bases at J, with 15 bases between. This chain's CDR3 is CASSYAIGGTYEQYF. The CDR3 coding sequence is TGTGCCAGCAGTTATGCGATAGGGGGTACCTACGAGCAGTACTTC.

V is TRBV2 and J is TRBJ2-7; D possibly corresponds to TRBD2 (10 bases). The CDR3 is made up of 15 amino acids. CDR1 and CDR2 from the germline V gene are SNHLY and FYNNEI. The V end lost 7 bases, the J end lost 3 bases, and 19 bases lay between the germline ends. CDR3 DNA sequence: TGTGCCAGCATAAGCGGGGGGGGACAGGGCTACGAGCAGTACTTC. Translated: CASISGGGQGYEQYF.

V gene TRBV14 combines with J gene TRBJ2-7, with TRBD2 identical over 8 bases. With V trimmed by 3 bases and J by 2 bases, 6 bases remained unmatched. The CDR3 length is 15 residues. Germline V gene sequence: CDR1 SGHDN, CDR2 FVKESK. The CDR3 sequence is CASSQGGRPPYEQYF. The CDR3 DNA follows: TGTGCCAGCAGCCAGGGCGGGAGGCCCCCCTACGAGCAGTACTTC.

The chain carries TRBV18 and TRBJ2-1; a weak D match, TRBD1 (7 bases). From germline, CDR1 is KGHSH and CDR2 LQKENI. The CDR3 spans 15 residues. The V gene lost 5 bases and the J gene lost 6 bases, with 17 bases spanning the gap. The CDR3 sequence: CASSARDSGFNEQFF. Here the CDR3 DNA reads TGTGCCAGCTCAGCGCGGGACAGCGGTTTCAATGAGCAGTTCTTC. Full variable domain (missing parts from reference TRBV18 and TRBJ2-1): NAGVMQNPRHLVRRRGQEARLRCSPMKGHSHVYWYRQLPEEGLKFMVYLQKENIIDESGMPKERFSAEFPKEGPSILRIQQVVRGDSAAYFCASSARDSGFNEQFFGPGTRLTVL.

Points on this clone: Other DNA sequences in this sample translate to the same CDR3. The chain is built from TRBV30 and TRBJ1-6; no definite D call. There are 16 residues in the CDR3. Germline V CDR1 and CDR2: GTSNPN, SVGIG (reference sequence). Trimming left V 0 bases short and J 0 bases short, with 9 bases between. The DNA of the CDR3 is TGTGCCTGGAGTGTCAGAGGTAGCTCCTATAATTCACCCCTCCACTTT. Translated, it gives CAWSVRGSSYNSPLHF.

The J gene is TRBJ1-6, the V gene TRBV30; TRBD1 might be the D (5 bases). The germline V and J ends were trimmed by 8 bases and 4 bases, with 12 bases remaining between them. The CDR3 runs to 13 residues. The germline gives CDR1 GTSNPN, CDR2 SVGIG (reference sequence). CDR3 amino acids: CAGTRDYNSPLHF. The CDR3 DNA sequence: TGTGCCGGCACCAGGGATTATAATTCACCCCTCCACTTT.

The rearrangement joins TRBV30 to TRBJ1-6; no reliable D call. Germline V CDR1 and CDR2: GTSNPN, SVGIG (reference sequence). This CDR3 has 12 residues. With 2 bases removed from V and 9 bases from J, the gap between germline ends came to 8 bases. This CDR3 is CAWSSPSSPLHF. The CDR3 nucleotides read TGTGCCTGGAGTTCACCGTCTTCACCCCTCCACTTT.

CDR3 sequence: CASSPSSNNQPQHF. The DNA for the CDR3 is TGTGCCAGCTCACCAAGCTCTAACAATCAGCCCCAGCATTTT. J is TRBJ1-5 and V is TRBV18; D unclear. The CDR3 loop spans 14 amino acids. V gave up 2 bases and J gave up 3 bases, with 8 bases separating them. Germline V lookup: CDR1 KGHSH, CDR2 LQKENI.

The V and J genes are TRBV6-5 and TRBJ2-4; perhaps D is TRBD1 or TRBD2 (6 bases each). With 6 bases removed from V and 0 bases from J, the gap between germline ends came to 12 bases. The CDR3 totals 15 residues. Germline V gives CDR1 MNHEY, CDR2 SVGAGI. The CDR3 bases are TGTGCCAGCAGAGAGGGGGGCACAGCCAAAAACATTCAGTACTTC. It codes for CASREGGTAKNIQYF.

The chain uses TRBV9 and TRBJ1-2; no reliable D call. The CDR3 is 13 amino acids. The V end lost 3 bases, the J end lost 4 bases, and 10 bases lay between the germline ends. Germline assignment: CDR1 SGDLS and CDR2 YYNGEE. CDR3 bases: TGTGCCAGCAGCGCATCAGACATCTATGGCTACACCTTC. Translated: CASSASDIYGYTF.

This chain links TRBV25-1 with TRBJ2-7, with D perhaps matching TRBD2 (5 bases). The CDR3 extends over 12 amino acids. Germline V gene lookup returns CDR1 MGHDK and CDR2 SYGVNS. V shed 2 bases and J shed 10 bases, with 12 bases lying between them. CDR3 residues: CASSEGLSSQYF. The CDR3 DNA reads as TGTGCCAGCAGTGAAGGACTCTCCTCACAGTACTTC.

J is TRBJ1-2 and V is TRBV6-1, with a possible D match to TRBD1 (6 bases). Trimming left V 3 bases short and J 8 bases short, with 13 bases between. The germline V gene has CDR1 MNHNS and CDR2 SASEGT. The CDR3 extends over 13 amino acids. The CDR3, as DNA: TGTGCCAGCAGTGATTTACAGGGTGGGGGCTACACCTTC. The encoded protein is CASSDLQGGGYTF.

This clone was detected only once. This chain uses TRBV21-1 with TRBJ2-7; TRBD1, the table's D call, lacks a check against the DNA. TRBV21-1 is recorded as a pseudogene. This CDR3 region has 16 residues. The CDR3 DNA is TGTGCCAGCACTTTGGAACCGGGACAGGGACCCTACGAGCAGTACTTC. Protein: CASTLEPGQGPYEQYF.

The chain is built from TRBV5-1 and TRBJ1-1; 9 bases line up with TRBD1. This CDR3 has 14 amino acids. Looked up from germline, CDR1 is SGHRS and CDR2 is YFSETQ. Trimming took 4 bases from V and 5 from J; bases not matched to a gene: 6. CDR3 DNA: TGCGCCAGCAGCGCCGGGACAGGGAAAACTGAAGCTTTCTTT. This encodes CASSAGTGKTEAFF.

The chain combines TRBV30 with TRBJ2-5, with D uncertain. This CDR3 is 11 amino acids long. Germline lookup yields CDR1 GTSNPN and CDR2 SVGIG (reference sequence). The V end lost 2 bases, the J end lost 9 bases, and 10 bases lay between the germline ends. CDR3 in amino acids: CAWSQSDSQYF. CDR3 sequence (DNA): TGTGCCTGGAGTCAGAGCGACTCCCAGTACTTC.

The chain combines TRBV5-8 with TRBJ2-3; no reliable D call. Trimming stripped 1 base from V and 10 bases from J, with 13 bases between. This CDR3 is built from 13 residues. Per the germline V gene, CDR1 is SGHTS and CDR2 is YDEGEE. The CDR3 protein is CASSLLAGDAQYF. DNA for the CDR3: TGTGCCAGCAGCTTGCTCGCCGGAGACGCGCAGTATTTT. The full variable domain, with the rest looked up from reference TRBV5-8 and TRBJ2-3, is EAGVTQSPTHLIKTRGQQATLRCSPISGHTSVYWYQQALGLGLQFLLWYDEGEERNRGNFPPRFSGRQFPNYSSELNVNALELEDSALYLCASSLLAGDAQYFGPGTRLTVL.

The chain carries TRBV28 and TRBJ1-4; D is undetermined. Germline CDR1 MDHEN, CDR2 SYDVKM. The CDR3 has 15 residues. Trimming left V 5 bases short and J 0 bases short, with 10 bases between. CDR3 amino acids: CASSVRTATNEKLFF. DNA for the CDR3: TGTGCCAGCAGTGTGCGGACGGCAACTAATGAAAAACTGTTTTTT.

The CDR3 DNA sequence: TGCAGCGTTGGCCCCTCCTACAATGAGCAGTTCTTC. Translating it yields CSVGPSYNEQFF. This chain connects TRBV29-1 to TRBJ2-1; unclear D gene. Trimming took off 4 bases at V and 0 bases at J, with 4 bases between the two ends. The CDR3 sequence is 12 residues long. CDR1 is SQVTM, CDR2 ANQGSEA, per germline.

This chain connects TRBV7-2 to TRBJ2-5; possible D gene TRBD1, 6 bases. V was pared by 5 bases and J by 2 bases, with 12 bases between. The CDR3 sequence is 14 residues long. Germline V gene sequence: CDR1 SGHTA, CDR2 FQGNSA. DNA for the CDR3: TGTGCCAGCAGCGAGCCGGGACAACAAGAGACCCAGTACTTC. Protein: CASSEPGQQETQYF.

In its sample, this clone was seen once. The chain employs TRBV18 and TRBJ2-5; D not certain. The DNA matches TRBJ2-7 better at its end, which makes the J call doubtful. Germline V gene sequence: CDR1 KGHSH, CDR2 LQKENI. This CDR3 region has 14 residues. CDR3 amino acids: CASSPGRPSYEQYF. DNA for the CDR3: TGTGCCAGCTCACCGGGCAGACCTTCCTACGAGCAGTACTTC.

The chain has TRBV14 and TRBJ1-2, with D possibly TRBD1 on 6 matching bases. V lost 0 bases and J lost 4, with 15 bases in between. Germline V lookup: CDR1 SGHDN, CDR2 FVKESK. CDR3 length: 16 amino acids. The CDR3 nucleotides are TGTGCCAGCAGCCAAGATTTTTCGGGGGCGAGCTATGGCTACACCTTC. Its translation is CASSQDFSGASYGYTF. Variable domain in full (rest from reference TRBV14 and TRBJ1-2): EAGVTQFPSHSVIEKGQTVTLRCDPISGHDNLYWYRRVMGKEIKFLLHFVKESKQDESGMPNNRFLAERTGGTYSTLKVQPAELEDSGVYFCASSQDFSGASYGYTFGSGTRLTVV.

The DNA for the CDR3 is TGTGCCAGCAGCTCCGGGACTAGCCCGGGGGAGCAGTTCTTC. This codes for CASSSGTSPGEQFF. This chain connects TRBV11-3 to TRBJ2-1, with 9 nucleotides matching TRBD2. The CDR3 is made up of 14 amino acids. V lost 4 bases to trimming and J lost 10 bases; unmatched junction nucleotides: 8. The germline gives CDR1 SGHNT, CDR2 YENEEA.

The chain is built from TRBV5-1 and TRBJ1-5, with D hard to call. Germline V gene sequence: CDR1 SGHRS, CDR2 YFSETQ. This CDR3 contains 15 residues. Trimming removed 5 bases at V and 3 bases at J, with 15 bases between. CDR3 in amino acids: CASRAGGSDNQPQHF. The CDR3 DNA follows: TGCGCCAGCAGGGCGGGAGGGTCGGACAATCAGCCCCAGCATTTT.

This clone was observed once. This rearrangement joins TRBV7-9 to TRBJ2-6; D is unclear. In germline, CDR1 is SEHNR, CDR2 FQNEAQ (reference sequence). The V gene lost 6 bases and the J gene lost 2 bases, with 5 bases spanning the gap. The CDR3 has 13 amino acids. CDR3 nucleotides: TGTGCCAGCAGTTTAACTGGGGCCAACGTCCTGACTTTC. It is translated as CASSLTGANVLTF.

The chain links TRBV2 to TRBJ2-7; 9 bases are shared with TRBD1. J gave up 0 bases and V 4 bases, and 4 bases lay outside the gene matches. Germline V gene lookup returns CDR1 SNHLY and CDR2 FYNNEI. The CDR3 spans 15 residues. CDR3 residues: CASSGDRAVSYEQYF. CDR3 DNA: TGTGCCAGCAGTGGGGACAGGGCTGTCTCCTACGAGCAGTACTTC.

CDR3 loop: CASSDSTGTEQYF. The CDR3 DNA reads TGTGCCAGCAGTGACTCCACAGGAACCGAGCAGTACTTC. The rearrangement uses TRBV6-4 and TRBJ2-7; D may be TRBD1 (5 bases). Germline CDR1 reads MRHNA; CDR2 reads SNTAGT. CDR3 size: 13 residues. The ends were cut back, 0 bases at V and 6 bases at J, with 9 bases in the middle.

Many counts were recorded for this clone. J is TRBJ1-2 and V is TRBV28; 7 bases line up with TRBD1. Trimming took 5 bases from V and 11 from J; bases not matched to a gene: 17. The CDR3 contains 15 residues. Germline CDR1 MDHEN, CDR2 SYDVKM. The CDR3 coding sequence is TGTGCCAGCAGTCCACCCCAGGGGGGAGCCTACGGATACACCTTC. Translation gives CASSPPQGGAYGYTF.

The V gene is TRBV11-3, the J gene TRBJ2-7; D may be TRBD1 (6 bases). The V gene's germline CDR1 is SGHNT and CDR2 YENEEA. V lost 5 bases to trimming and J lost 0 bases, with 14 bases between them. CDR3 length: 15 amino acids. CDR3 in amino acids: CASSQDSLISYEQYF. CDR3 sequence (DNA): TGTGCCAGCAGCCAGGACAGCCTAATCTCCTACGAGCAGTACTTC.

This clone showed up just once. A much more abundant neighbour one base away suggests this may be a read error. The sample contains more than one DNA sequence encoding this CDR3. The V gene is TRBV7-8, the J gene TRBJ1-1; D is ambiguous. With 0 bases removed from V and 3 bases from J, the gap between germline ends came to 5 bases. The CDR3 totals 13 residues. CDR1 is SGHVS and CDR2 is FQNEAQ in the germline V gene. CDR3 amino acids: CASSLAGYTEAFF. The CDR3 nucleotides read TGTGCCAGCAGCTTAGCGGGTTACACTGAAGCTTTCTTT.

The chain links TRBV6-6 to TRBJ2-1, with TRBD2 identical over 9 bases. V was clipped by 5 bases and J by 8 bases; unmatched bases: 4. CDR1 is MNHNY and CDR2 is SVGAGI in the germline V gene (reference sequence). The CDR3 is 13 amino acids. Here the CDR3 reads CASSPGLADEQFF. The CDR3 bases are TGTGCCAGCAGTCCGGGACTAGCCGATGAGCAGTTCTTC.